The source of this T cell receptor beta chain is a study of shared clonotypes between healthy human individuals. Study results and caveats: Read depth was anticipated to influence clonotype sharing among donors. Compared with clonotypes that all four donors shared, non-shared clonotypes had lower generation probabilities.

This clone was seen only once. The target antigen is unknown. This was a deep-level run. The table came from immunoSEQ multiplex PCR; TCRdb's copy has only in-frame clones and leaves some out. The table shows around 510,000 clones, with approximately 95% occurring only once. This CDR3 contains 14 residues. V was cut by 1 base and J by 2 bases, with 8 bases left in between. Germline CDR1 is MGHRA and CDR2 is YSYEKL. Specimen: naive CD4+ T cells sorted from blood. As to subset: CD45RA+ positively selected. V usage is TRBV4-1 and J usage is TRBJ2-5; D is unresolved. The TCR comes from a woman in her 30s in good health. CDR3 DNA: TGCGCCAGCAGCCAAGTCTTCAGGCAAGAGACCCAGTACTTC. Protein: CASSQVFRQETQYF.